This is a list of T cell receptor beta chains from one sample in a study of a mutant IDH1 vaccine in newly diagnosed glioma. Antigens of these TCRs are unknown. TCRdb's copy holds only in-frame clones and misses some; the assay was immunoSEQ multiplex PCR. The profile shows about 60,000 clones, around 82% of them singletons. Specimen: PBMCs, collected from a glioma patient whose treatment included an IDH1 peptide vaccine. These receptors were taken from a man aged 18 to 30 with glioma. Each CDR3 is given with its conserved first and last residue. Each record gives: D gene, J gene, V gene, clone size, CDR3 DNA, CDR3 protein. A D gene is named only where the DNA matches it firmly. Some rows mark clone size as missing; the rest say once, few, many or name a class of expanded clone.

>TRBD2|TRBJ2-5|TRBV6-5|.
TGTGCCAGCAGTTACGCGGGAGCGGGAAAGACCCAGTACTTC
CASSYAGAGKTQYF
>.|TRBJ2-5|TRBV27|.
TGTGCCAGCAGTTTCCGGGACCAAGAGACCCAGTACTTC
CASSFRDQETQYF
>TRBD2|TRBJ2-7|TRBV27|.
TGTGCCAGCAGTTCAGGGACGGGACTAGCGGGAGAATACGAGCAGTACTTC
CASSSGTGLAGEYEQYF
>.|TRBJ2-3|TRBV5-5|.
TGTGCCAGCAGCTTGAATAGGGAAACAGATACGCAGTATTTT
CASSLNRETDTQYF
>.|TRBJ1-1|TRBV11-2|.
TGTGCCAGCAGCTTAGCTCTTATGAACACTGAAGCTTTCTTT
CASSLALMNTEAFF
>.|TRBJ2-1|TRBV19|.
TGTGCCAGTCGGGACTTCTCCTACAATGAGCAGTTCTTC
CASRDFSYNEQFF
>TRBD1|TRBJ1-2|TRBV7-3|.
TGTGCCAGCAGCTCAACAGGGGGGGCTGATGGCTACACCTTC
CASSSTGGADGYTF
>.|TRBJ1-4|TRBV4-3|few
TGCGCCAGCAGCCAAGGACAGAATGAAAAACTGTTTTTT
CASSQGQNEKLFF
>TRBD1|TRBJ2-7|TRBV6-6|once
TGTGCCAGCACTGGGACAGGGTTTAGGTACGAGCAGTACTTC
CASTGTGFRYEQYF
>TRBD1|TRBJ1-2|TRBV7-2|once
TGTGCCAGCAGTTTTCAGGGGGGGGACTATGGTTACACCTTC
CASSFQGGDYGYTF
>.|TRBJ2-4|TRBV5-4|.
TGTGCCAGCGGTAGTCAAAACATTCAGTACTTC
CASGSQNIQYF
>.|TRBJ1-5|TRBV5-1|few
TGCGCCAGCAGCTTGGGACGGGAGTCGCCCCAGCATTTT
CASSLGRESPQHF
>.|TRBJ2-5|TRBV5-8|.
TGTGCCAGCAGCTTTAAAGGGTACCAAGAGACCCAGTACTTC
CASSFKGYQETQYF
>TRBD1|TRBJ1-4|TRBV25-1|.
TGTGCCAGCAGTGTACCCCCGGGACAGGGGGAAGAAAAACTGTTTTTT
CASSVPPGQGEEKLFF
>.|TRBJ1-4|TRBV4-3|.
TGCGCCAGCACAGGGAGAGATACGGAAAAACTGTTTTTT
CASTGRDTEKLFF
>.|TRBJ1-1|TRBV27|once
TGTGCCAGCAGCTCCGCGGGAAACACTGAAGCTTTCTTT
CASSSAGNTEAFF
>.|TRBJ2-7|TRBV5-6|.
TGTGCCAGCAGCACCGAGTTCAGCCACGAGCAGTACTTC
CASSTEFSHEQYF
>TRBD2|TRBJ2-7|TRBV5-4|.
TGTGCCAGCCGGACGGGACTAGCGGGAGAGGGCGAGCAGTACTTC
CASRTGLAGEGEQYF
>.|TRBJ2-1|TRBV20-1|.
TGCAGTGCAACTCGCGGCTTTGAGCAGTTCTTC
CSATRGFEQFF
>.|TRBJ1-1|TRBV18|.
TGTGCCAGCTCCTTCCTCGGGGAATTGAACACTGAAGCTTTCTTT
CASSFLGELNTEAFF
>.|TRBJ1-1|TRBV7-9|few
TGTGCCAGCAGCTTAAGGCAAGGTACTGAAGCTTTCTTT
CASSLRQGTEAFF
>.|TRBJ1-4|TRBV25-1|few
TGTGCCAGCAGTGAATCGGGCAGGGTCGCTGAAAAACTGTTTTTT
CASSESGRVAEKLFF
>.|TRBJ2-2|TRBV15|.
TGTGCCACCAGCAGAGTCCGGGGTCGAGGGGAGCTGTTTTTT
CATSRVRGRGELFF
>TRBD1|TRBJ2-6|TRBV19|.
TGTGCCAGTACCTCCTTGGACAGGGTGGCTGGGGCCAACGTCCTGACTTTC
CASTSLDRVAGANVLTF
>.|TRBJ1-1|TRBV7-2|few
TGTGCCAGCAGCTTTTCCTACAGGGCACCTGAAGCTTTCTTT
CASSFSYRAPEAFF
>.|TRBJ2-1|TRBV7-2|.
TGTGCCAGCAGCCGCCTGGGGGGTGAGCAGTTCTTC
CASSRLGGEQFF
>.|TRBJ1-5|TRBV19|.
TGTGCCAGTAGTATGCAGGGGAGAGGTCAGCCCCAGCATTTT
CASSMQGRGQPQHF
>.|TRBJ1-2|TRBV19|.
TGTGCCAGTAGTATCCTGGCCCCCTCGGGGGGCTACACCTTC
CASSILAPSGGYTF
>TRBD1|TRBJ1-5|TRBV18|.
TGTGCCAGCTCACCAAGAAGACAGGGGGATCAGCCCCAGCATTTT
CASSPRRQGDQPQHF
>.|TRBJ1-1|TRBV2|.
TGTGCCAGCAGGGGCGACAGGAACACTGAAGCTTTCTTT
CASRGDRNTEAFF
>.|TRBJ1-1|TRBV29-1|.
TGCAGCGCCAGGACGGTAATGAACACTGAAGCTTTCTTT
CSARTVMNTEAFF